Listed here are 21 T cell receptor beta chains from one sample, sequenced in a study of PD-1 blockade in classical Hodgkin lymphoma. All the patients suffered relapse after autologous stem cell transplantation, and brentuximab vedotin exposure differed. Only in-frame clones appear in the TCRdb table, and some are missing; sequencing was by immunoSEQ multiplex PCR. The sample holds approximately 150,000 clones, nearly 80% seen once. This sample comprised peripheral blood mononuclear cells (PBMCs), obtained before the second cycle of nivolumab. Every receptor here comes from a human donor with classical Hodgkin lymphoma.

This clone was seen a few times. The chain has TRBV7-9 and TRBJ1-6; D not certain. Per germline, CDR1 SEHNR and CDR2 FQNEAQ (reference sequence). This CDR3 has 15 residues. V gave up 4 bases and J gave up 0 bases, with 7 bases separating them. The CDR3 DNA reads as TGTGCCAGCAGCTCACGGGGCTCCTATAATTCACCCCTCCACTTT. Translation gives CASSSRGSYNSPLHF.

In its sample, this clone was seen a few times. The V call is TRBV28, the J call TRBJ2-2, with D unresolved. Trimming took 2 bases from V and 7 from J, leaving 11 bases between them. Germline CDR1 MDHEN, CDR2 SYDVKM. CDR3 length: 14 amino acids. CDR3 nucleotides: TGTGCCAGCAGTTTAATGCTGACGCTCGGGGAGCTGTTTTTT. Translation: CASSLMLTLGELFF.

The chain has TRBV5-1 and TRBJ2-7; 7 positions match TRBD1. This CDR3 is 16 amino acids long. V trimming: 4 bases; J trimming: 2 bases; junction bases outside the gene matches: 12. CDR1 is SGHRS, CDR2 YFSETQ, per germline. The CDR3 protein is CASSHPSQGVPYEQYF. The DNA for the CDR3 is TGCGCCAGCAGCCATCCTTCCCAGGGGGTTCCCTACGAGCAGTACTTC. Full variable domain (missing parts from reference TRBV5-1 and TRBJ2-7): KAGVTQTPRYLIKTRGQQVTLSCSPISGHRSVSWYQQTPGQGLQFLFEYFSETQRNKGNFPGRFSGRQFSNSRSEMNVSTLELGDSALYLCASSHPSQGVPYEQYFGPGTRLTVT.

For the CDR3, the DNA is TGTGCCAGTAGTATCGGAGGGGTGAACACCGGGGAGCTGTTTTTT. Translation: CASSIGGVNTGELFF. The chain is built from TRBV19 and TRBJ2-2; perhaps TRBD2 as D (6 bases). The CDR3 runs to 15 residues. Deletions cut 3 bases from V and 1 base from J, with 9 bases between. Per the germline V gene, CDR1 is LNHDA and CDR2 is SQIVND (reference sequence).

V gene TRBV6-5 combines with J gene TRBJ2-2; D remains ambiguous. Looked up from germline, CDR1 is MNHEY and CDR2 is SVGAGI. The CDR3 is 14 amino acids. V was trimmed by 1 base and J by 5 bases, leaving 8 bases between them. The CDR3 nucleotides are TGTGCCAGCAGTTACTACGGGTTGACCGGGGAGCTGTTTTTT. Translation gives CASSYYGLTGELFF.

The V call is TRBV5-6, the J call TRBJ2-1; 7 bases agree with TRBD1. The CDR3 covers 14 residues. Trimming removed 4 bases from V and 6 bases from J; junction bases left unmatched: 7. Germline CDR1 SGHDT, CDR2 YYEEEE. The CDR3, as DNA: TGTGCCAGCAGCCAAAGGACAGGATCCAATGAGCAGTTCTTC. Its translation is CASSQRTGSNEQFF.

In the case of this clone: Other DNA sequences in this specimen translate into the identical CDR3. The chain couples TRBV2 to TRBJ1-1; no clear D. CDR1 is SNHLY, CDR2 FYNNEI, per germline. Between the trimmed V and J ends, which lost 8 bases and 1 base, there was a span of 11 bases. The CDR3 spans 13 residues. CDR3 sequence: CASCWEGNTEAFF. The CDR3 DNA sequence: TGTGCCAGCTGCTGGGAAGGGAACACTGAAGCTTTCTTT.

This rearrangement joins TRBV7-8 to TRBJ1-5; possibly TRBD1 for D (6 bases). Trimming took 5 bases from V and 3 from J, leaving 11 bases between them. This CDR3 spans 14 amino acids. CDR1 SGHVS and CDR2 FQNEAQ come from the germline V gene. The CDR3 reads CASSITGYNQPQHF. The DNA for the CDR3 is TGTGCCAGCAGCATTACAGGGTACAATCAGCCCCAGCATTTT.

This sequence joins TRBV10-1 and TRBJ1-2, with D possibly being TRBD1 (5 bases). There are 15 residues in the CDR3. CDR1 WNHNN and CDR2 SYGVQD come from the germline V gene (reference sequence). V was cut by 7 bases and J by 8 bases, with 23 bases left in between. The CDR3 nucleotides are TGCGCCAGCAATCCAATTGGGGCACGCTCCCTGGGCTACACCTTC. Residues: CASNPIGARSLGYTF.

This clone was observed once. The chain recombines TRBV10-3 with TRBJ2-3; D gene unclear. The CDR3 contains 16 residues. Trimming stripped 1 base from V and 1 base from J, with 12 bases between. Germline V gene lookup returns CDR1 ENHRY and CDR2 SYGVKD. CDR3 nucleotide sequence: TGTGCCATCAGTGAGTTCCAAAGGGCCGGCACAGATACGCAGTATTTT. Encoded protein: CAISEFQRAGTDTQYF.

CDR3 amino acids: CASDQDQGPVEAFF. Here the CDR3 DNA reads TGTGCCAGCGATCAAGACCAGGGGCCGGTAGAAGCTTTCTTT. The chain uses TRBV2 and TRBJ1-1; D might be TRBD1 (6 bases). CDR3 length equals 14 residues. Per germline, CDR1 SNHLY and CDR2 FYNNEI. The V gene lost 8 bases and the J gene lost 8 bases, with 21 bases spanning the gap.

This chain connects TRBV6-1 to TRBJ1-6; D perhaps matches TRBD1 (6 bases). The V end was cut by 6 bases, the J end by 7 bases, with 16 bases between. CDR3 length: 15 amino acids. Germline CDR1 and CDR2: MNHNS and SASEGT. In DNA, the CDR3 is TGTGCCAGCAGAAGGGGACAAGATGGGAATTCACCCCTCCACTTT. As protein: CASRRGQDGNSPLHF.

This clone was seen only a few times. The chain is built from TRBV12-5 and TRBJ2-6; D call uncertain. V lost 3 bases to trimming and J lost 3 bases, with 9 bases between them. CDR1 and CDR2 from the germline V gene are LGHNT and FRNRAP. CDR3 length equals 15 residues. CDR3 sequence: CASGFGVNGANVLTF. The DNA for the CDR3 is TGTGCTAGTGGTTTTGGGGTAAATGGGGCCAACGTCCTGACTTTC.

A single count supports this clone. The chain carries TRBV18 and TRBJ2-3, with TRBD2 matching over 10 bases. The germline V gene has CDR1 KGHSH and CDR2 LQKENI. This CDR3 region has 16 residues. With V trimmed by 0 bases and J by 1 base, 1 base remained unmatched. CDR3 sequence: CASSPPGLAGTDTQYF. The CDR3 DNA sequence: TGTGCCAGCTCACCACCAGGACTAGCGGGCACAGATACGCAGTATTTT.

The rearrangement links TRBV5-1 to TRBJ2-1; the match to TRBD2 covers 11 bases. Germline V gene data show CDR1 as SGHRS and CDR2 as YFSETQ. Germline trimming cut 4 bases from V and 7 bases from J; bases unmatched to any gene: 7. This CDR3 is 15 amino acids long. CDR3 bases: TGCGCCAGCAGCCCTCTGGCTAGCGGGAGGAATGAGCAGTTCTTC. Protein product: CASSPLASGRNEQFF.

The CDR3 reads CASSFGTAERYLAKNIQYF. CDR3 bases: TGCGCCAGCAGCTTTGGGACAGCGGAAAGATATTTAGCCAAAAACATTCAGTACTTC. The chain links TRBV5-1 to TRBJ2-4, with 7 positions matching TRBD1. Germline-derived CDR1 and CDR2 are SGHRS and YFSETQ. J lost 0 bases, V lost 2 bases, and 14 bases had no gene match. The CDR3 extends over 19 amino acids.

This clone was counted many times. The V gene is TRBV30, the J gene TRBJ1-4, with 11 bases aligning to TRBD1. V was pared by 5 bases and J by 8 bases, with 10 bases of the junction left unmatched. Germline V gene data show CDR1 as GTSNPN and CDR2 as SVGIG (reference sequence). CDR3 length: 15 amino acids. For the CDR3, the DNA is TGTGCCTGGGATGCTCCGGGACAGGGGGTGGAAAAACTGTTTTTT. It specifies CAWDAPGQGVEKLFF.

The V call is TRBV10-3, the J call TRBJ2-1, with D perhaps TRBD1 (6 bases). V lost 4 bases, J lost 1 base, and 14 bases lay in between. The CDR3 extends over 16 amino acids. The germline V gene encodes CDR1 ENHRY and CDR2 SYGVKD. CDR3: CAISGDTRRSYNEQFF. CDR3 coding DNA: TGTGCCATCAGTGGGGACACTCGAAGGTCCTACAATGAGCAGTTCTTC.

This clone was detected a few times. The chain carries TRBV10-3 and TRBJ2-1; D is undetermined. Trimming removed 2 bases at V and 6 bases at J, with 11 bases between. There are 14 residues in the CDR3. The V gene's germline CDR1 is ENHRY and CDR2 SYGVKD. DNA for the CDR3: TGTGCCATCAGTGAGGATTTAGTTTCCAATGAGCAGTTCTTC. Translated: CAISEDLVSNEQFF.

The gene calls are TRBV6-5 and TRBJ1-4; unclear D gene. V lost 2 bases and J 0 bases, leaving 10 bases between the germline ends. The germline CDR1 and CDR2 sequences are MNHEY and SVGAGI. CDR3 length: 16 residues. The CDR3 spells CASSYTPGSTNEKLFF. In nucleotides, the CDR3 is TGTGCCAGCAGTTACACACCGGGGTCAACTAATGAAAAACTGTTTTTT.

The gene calls are TRBV28 and TRBJ2-7, with D hard to call. CDR1 MDHEN and CDR2 SYDVKM come from the germline V gene. Trimming stripped 5 bases from V and 5 bases from J, with 16 bases between. This CDR3 has 14 amino acids. CDR3 sequence (DNA): TGTGCCAGCAGTCGCCCCCCCCCTTACGACGAGCAGTACTTC. Translating gives CASSRPPPYDEQYF. The entire variable domain, with the rest obtained from reference TRBV28 and TRBJ2-7, is as follows: DVKVTQSSRYLVKRTGEKVFLECVQDMDHENMFWYRQDPGLGLRLIYFSYDVKMKEKGDIPEGYSVSREKKERFSLILESASTNQTSMYLCASSRPPPYDEQYFGPGTRLTVT.